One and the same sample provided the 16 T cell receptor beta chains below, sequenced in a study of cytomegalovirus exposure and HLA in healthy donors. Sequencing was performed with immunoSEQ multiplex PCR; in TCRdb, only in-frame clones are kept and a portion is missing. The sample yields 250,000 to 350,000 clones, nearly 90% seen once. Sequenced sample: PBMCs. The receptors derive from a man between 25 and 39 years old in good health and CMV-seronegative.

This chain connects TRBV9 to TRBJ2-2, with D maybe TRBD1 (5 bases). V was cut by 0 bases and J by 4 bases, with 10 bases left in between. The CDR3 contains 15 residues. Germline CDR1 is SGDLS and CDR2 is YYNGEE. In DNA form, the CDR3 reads TGTGCCAGCAGCGTAGTATCAGGGCCCACCGGGGAGCTGTTTTTT. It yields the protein CASSVVSGPTGELFF.

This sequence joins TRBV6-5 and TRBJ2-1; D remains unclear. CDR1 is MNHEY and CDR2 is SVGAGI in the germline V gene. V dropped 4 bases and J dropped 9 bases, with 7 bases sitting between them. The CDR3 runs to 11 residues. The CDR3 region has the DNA TGTGCCAGCAGTTTTCTCGGTGAGCAGTTCTTC. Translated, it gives CASSFLGEQFF.

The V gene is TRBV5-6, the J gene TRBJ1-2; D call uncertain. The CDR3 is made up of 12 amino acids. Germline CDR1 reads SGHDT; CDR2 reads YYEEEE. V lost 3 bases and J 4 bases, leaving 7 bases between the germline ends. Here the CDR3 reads CASSSGTYGYTF. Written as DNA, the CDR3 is TGTGCCAGCAGCTCAGGTACCTATGGCTACACCTTC.

The CDR3 DNA reads as TGTGCCAGCAAACGGGATTCACCCCTCCACTTT. Translating it yields CASKRDSPLHF. The chain couples TRBV2 to TRBJ1-6; D is undetermined. CDR1 and CDR2 from the germline V gene are SNHLY and FYNNEI. Deletions cut 7 bases from V and 8 bases from J, with 6 bases between. The CDR3 runs to 11 residues.

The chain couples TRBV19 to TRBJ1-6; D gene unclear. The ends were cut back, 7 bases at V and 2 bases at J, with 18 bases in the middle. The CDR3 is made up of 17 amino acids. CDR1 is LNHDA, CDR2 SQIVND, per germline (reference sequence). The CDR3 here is CASTDPSPGPYNSPLHF. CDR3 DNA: TGTGCCAGTACCGACCCCTCCCCAGGTCCCTATAATTCACCCCTCCACTTT.

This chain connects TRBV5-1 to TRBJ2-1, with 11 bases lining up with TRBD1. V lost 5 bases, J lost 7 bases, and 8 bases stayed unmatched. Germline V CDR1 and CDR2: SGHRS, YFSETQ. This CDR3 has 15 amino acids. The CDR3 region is CASRGGQGAWNEQFF. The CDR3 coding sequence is TGCGCCAGCAGGGGTGGACAGGGGGCTTGGAATGAGCAGTTCTTC.

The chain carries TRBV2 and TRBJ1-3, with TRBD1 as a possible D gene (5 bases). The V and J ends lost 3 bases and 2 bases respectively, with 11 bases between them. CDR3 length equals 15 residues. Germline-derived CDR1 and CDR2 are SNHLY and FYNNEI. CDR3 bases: TGTGCCAGCAGTGAGAACTGGGGCACTGGAAACACCATATATTTT. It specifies CASSENWGTGNTIYF.

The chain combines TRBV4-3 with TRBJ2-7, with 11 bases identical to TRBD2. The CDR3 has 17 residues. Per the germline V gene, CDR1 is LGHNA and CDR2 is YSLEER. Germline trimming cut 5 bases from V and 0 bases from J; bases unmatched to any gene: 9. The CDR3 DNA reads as TGCGCCAGCAGCATATATGGGACTAGCGGTACCTCCTACGAGCAGTACTTC. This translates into CASSIYGTSGTSYEQYF.

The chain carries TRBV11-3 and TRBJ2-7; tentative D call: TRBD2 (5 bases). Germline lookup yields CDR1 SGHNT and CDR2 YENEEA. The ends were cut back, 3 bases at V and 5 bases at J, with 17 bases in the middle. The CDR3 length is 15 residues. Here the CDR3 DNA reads TGTGCCAGCAGCTTCCGGGGAGTCTCCCCCGACGAGCAGTACTTC. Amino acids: CASSFRGVSPDEQYF.

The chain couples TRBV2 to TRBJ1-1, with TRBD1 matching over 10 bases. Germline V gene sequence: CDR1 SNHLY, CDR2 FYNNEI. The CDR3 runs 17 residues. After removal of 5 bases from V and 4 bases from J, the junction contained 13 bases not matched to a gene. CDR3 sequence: CASSRRTGGWRSTEAFF. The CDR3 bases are TGTGCCAGCAGTAGGAGGACAGGGGGATGGAGGAGCACTGAAGCTTTCTTT.

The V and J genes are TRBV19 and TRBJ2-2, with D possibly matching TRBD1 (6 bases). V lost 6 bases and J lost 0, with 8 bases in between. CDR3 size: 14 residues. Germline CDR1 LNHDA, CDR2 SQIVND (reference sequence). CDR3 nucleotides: TGTGCCAGTAGCAGGGGCTCGAACACCGGGGAGCTGTTTTTT. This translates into CASSRGSNTGELFF. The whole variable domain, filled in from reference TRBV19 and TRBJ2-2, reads DGGITQSPKYLFRKEGQNVTLSCEQNLNHDAMYWYRQDPGQGLRLIYYSQIVNDFQKGDIAEGYSVSREKKESFPLTVTSAQKNPTAFYLCASSRGSNTGELFFGEGSRLTVL.

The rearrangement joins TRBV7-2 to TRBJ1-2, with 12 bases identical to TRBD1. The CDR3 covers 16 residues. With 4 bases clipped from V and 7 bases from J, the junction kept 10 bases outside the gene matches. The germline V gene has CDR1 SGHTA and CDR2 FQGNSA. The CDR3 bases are TGTGCCAGCAGCTCTGCCGGGACAGGGGGCGCGGTTGGCTACACCTTC. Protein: CASSSAGTGGAVGYTF.

The CDR3 reads CASSPRNYGYTF. In nucleotides, the CDR3 is TGTGCCAGCAGCCCTAGGAACTATGGCTACACCTTC. The V and J genes are TRBV5-6 and TRBJ1-2, with D unresolved. The CDR3 is 12 amino acids. CDR1 is SGHDT and CDR2 is YYEEEE in the germline V gene. Trimming removed 4 bases from V and 2 bases from J, with 6 bases in between.

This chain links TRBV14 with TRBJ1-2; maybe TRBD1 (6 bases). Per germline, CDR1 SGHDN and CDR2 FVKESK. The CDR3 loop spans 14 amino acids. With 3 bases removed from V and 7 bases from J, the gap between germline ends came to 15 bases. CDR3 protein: CASSQLRGAVGYTF. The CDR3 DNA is TGTGCCAGCAGCCAGTTACGGGGGGCGGTTGGCTACACCTTC.

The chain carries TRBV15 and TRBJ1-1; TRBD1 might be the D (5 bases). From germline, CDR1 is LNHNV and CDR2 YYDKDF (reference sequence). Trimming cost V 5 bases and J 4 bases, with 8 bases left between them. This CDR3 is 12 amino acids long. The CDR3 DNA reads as TGTGCCACCAGCGCAGGGCCCACTGAAGCTTTCTTT. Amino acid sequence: CATSAGPTEAFF.

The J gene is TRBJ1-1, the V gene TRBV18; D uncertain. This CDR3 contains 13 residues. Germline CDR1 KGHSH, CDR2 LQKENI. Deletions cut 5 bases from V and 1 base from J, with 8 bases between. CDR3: CASSIVSNTEAFF. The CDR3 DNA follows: TGTGCCAGCTCAATAGTGTCGAACACTGAAGCTTTCTTT.